This TCR beta chain appears in the sequencing data of a study of blood T cell repertoires in COVID-19. About the research overall: The United States, Italy and Spain supplied acute and convalescent COVID-19 samples. From T cells, B-cell-depleted T cells, or PBMCs came the material, which was cDNA or gDNA.

As originally analysed: Using reference gene primer amplification, nucleated cell counts were estimated. Assay: immunoSEQ multiplex PCR; the TCRdb copy retains only in-frame clones and omits some. V and J calls and clone size are given by that table; D and trimming were obtained from the DNA. The sample lists over 60,000 clones; around 86% were seen once. The CDR3 is 14 amino acids. The germline V gene has CDR1 KGHDR and CDR2 SFDVKD. V lost 4 bases, J lost 3 bases, and 4 bases stayed unmatched. The specimen sequenced was peripheral blood. The sequence derives from a man in his 70s with active or convalescent COVID-19. This rearrangement joins TRBV24-1 to TRBJ2-5; TRBD1 matches 7 bases. CDR3 sequence (DNA): TGTGCCACCAGTGACCCCGGGACAGAAGAGACCCAGTACTTC. Protein sequence: CATSDPGTEETQYF.